The subject of this entry is one T cell receptor (beta chain). For CDR3 and TCR beta VDJ profiling, genomic DNA was the template used. Via MiXCR, TCRdb re-called the reads, giving one row per CDR3 protein. The repertoire has some 130,000 distinct CDR3 sequences, roughly 40% of them found once; the top ten carry roughly 8.9%. These data belong to a study of CD8+CD57+ T cells in acquired aplastic anemia. Study-wide context: Healthy donor CD4+ samples were sequenced to a depth that averaged roughly 9.9 million reads.

The CDR3 extends over 16 amino acids. CDR1 SNHLY and CDR2 FYNNEI come from the germline V gene. Deletions cut 1 base from V and 5 bases from J, with 15 bases between. V gene TRBV2 combines with J gene TRBJ1-5; D is perhaps TRBD1 (6 bases). This clonotype was sampled from a human donor in good health, serving as a control. The sequencing input was sorted CD4+, CD8+, or CD8+CD57+ T cells (not recorded which) from PBMCs. DNA of the CDR3: TGTGCCAGCAGTGAAGAAACAGTGGGGGCAGATCAGCCCCAGCATTTT. Translated, it gives CASSEETVGADQPQHF.